This T cell receptor (beta chain) stems from a study of shared clonotypes between healthy human individuals (TCRdb year 2020). Context from the whole study: The cohort included a few men and a couple of women between 18 and 49 years of age. Per donor, three plates each were used for CD4 naive and CD4 memory, two for CD8 naive, and one for CD8 memory. To estimate repertoire size and how much clonotypes are shared between individuals, the study performed deep sequencing of blood TCR repertoires from 4 to 6 healthy adults. Libraries were prepared and TCR repertoires were sequenced by different laboratories using diverse techniques, in order to increase sequencing depth and limit assay-specific biases. Each donor's leukapheresis produced roughly between roughly 0.85 and 9 billion PBMCs. The paper as a whole reports these results and caveats: Clonotypes shared by all four sorted-subset donors showed higher generation probabilities than non-shared clonotypes. Only blood was sampled, and tissue TCR repertoires likely differ from those in blood. Even with the large sequencing depth, rarefaction of the sorted-subset datasets indicated that sequencing was incomplete. When a few donors were compared, the shared fraction of clonotypes was about 5% for naive CD4, roughly 3.4% for naive CD8, more than 2% for memory CD4, and around 0.37% for memory CD8. Based on pairwise subsampling, the degree of clonotype sharing among donors was expected to be affected by sequencing depth. The small number of donors limited the genetic and exposure-history diversity represented. Larger estimated clonotype richness was generally found for naive subsets than for memory subsets.

The donors were healthy, HIV-negative adults who had no recently reported acute infections or vaccinations. All donors were Caucasian adults living in Nashville, Tennessee, USA. CD4+ T cells were enriched by magnetic negative selection; naive cells were then positively selected on CD45RA, and the negative fraction formed the memory subset. After blood collection by leukapheresis, PBMCs were isolated using Ficoll-Histopaque density gradient centrifugation and then cryopreserved in the vapor phase of liquid nitrogen. Purity and quantity of every magnetically sorted T cell population were checked by analytical flow cytometry. Genomic DNA was isolated from each sorted fraction and quantified by UV absorbance on a Nanodrop 2000c. Using the deep immunoSEQ assay, multiplex PCR amplified TCR CDR3 regions from genomic DNA. For each cell subset, the extracted genomic DNA was distributed evenly across all wells of several immunoSEQ 96-well plates, and each plate served as one replicate. Each replicate PCR for sorted subsets received about 200 ng genomic DNA, equal to about 30,000 T cell genomes. The purified libraries were quantified using a Qubit 3.0 fluorometer, sized with a Bioanalyzer 2100, and then quantified again using the KAPA Library Quantification kit. A separate single-read 150-cycle Illumina NextSeq 550 flow cell was used to sequence each immunoSEQ 96-well plate. Per the authors' processing: Because only junctional sequences without quality scores were contained in the immunoSEQ output, filtering matching that applied to full-length reads could not be performed. To assign V/J genes and CDR3, sequences were annotated using PyIR, a Python wrapper for IgBLAST v1.9, with IMGT germline references. Any read was removed if the V/J assignment was weak (E-value above 1e-6), the CDR3 was missing, or the read contained stop codons, out-of-frame junctions, or ambiguous translated residues. V3J clonotypes were defined as sequences sharing the same inferred V gene, J gene, and CDR3 amino acid sequence. Percentage overlap between repertoires was computed as shared unique clonotypes divided by the size of the smaller repertoire. Repertoire richness was assessed with RTK rarefaction, the Chao1 estimator, and Recon v2.1 estimates of unobserved clonotypes. Generation probabilities for all TCRbeta clonotypes obtained by the gDNA method from a few donors were computed using OLGA. TCRdb provides this immuneACCESS table in a form limited to in-frame rearrangements. Some clones are lacking; in checked studies, under half of them reflect an unresolved V gene, and why the rest are absent is not known. The V and J calls and clone size are taken from that table; D and trimming were inferred from the DNA. The sample table records 2,500,000 or so clones; 85% to 95% of these occur just once. Of the sample, 0.37% is held by the ten largest clones.

As regards this clone: Its antigen is currently not known. One base away there is no much larger clone; base qualities are not given.

The TCR sequence derives from a man between 18 and 35 years old in good health. Some clones in this sample may be carry-over from other donors' samples. The sequencing sample was made of naive CD4+ T cells from PBMCs. What the cell subset or site label conveys for this sample: CD45RA+ positively selected.

The nucleotide sequence reads as follows: TGTGCCAGCAGCTTAAGGAGTAGTTCCTACAATGAGCAGTTCTTC. This sequence encodes CASSLRSSSYNEQFF. The chain is made from TRBV5-4 and TRBJ2-1; the D gene is not confidently resolved. The CDR3 spans 15 residues, from the cysteine through the phenylalanine. Only the CDR3 region is kept as DNA, spanning 45 bases read in frame from base 1. CDR1 and CDR2, looked up from the germline V gene (reference sequence), are SGHNT and YYREEE. The junction carries 10 bases between V and J, which are trimmed by 2 bases and 1 base respectively. Supplemented by the reference TRBV5-4 and TRBJ2-1 proteins around the CDR3, the complete variable domain is ETGVTQSPTHLIKTRGQQVTLRCSSQSGHNTVSWYQQALGQGPQFIFQYYREEENGRGNFPPRFSGLQFPNYSSELNVNALELDDSALYLCASSLRSSSYNEQFFGPGTRLTVL.